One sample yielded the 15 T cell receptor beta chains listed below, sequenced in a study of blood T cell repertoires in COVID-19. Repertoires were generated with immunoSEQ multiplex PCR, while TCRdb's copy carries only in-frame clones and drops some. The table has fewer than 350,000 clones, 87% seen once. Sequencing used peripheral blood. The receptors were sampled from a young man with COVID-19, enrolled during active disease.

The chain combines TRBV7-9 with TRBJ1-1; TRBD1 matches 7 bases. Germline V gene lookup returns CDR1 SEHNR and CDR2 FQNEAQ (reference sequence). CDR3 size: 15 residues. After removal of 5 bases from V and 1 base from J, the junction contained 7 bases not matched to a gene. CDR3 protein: CASSPPGQANTEAFF. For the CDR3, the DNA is TGTGCCAGCAGCCCACCCGGACAGGCGAACACTGAAGCTTTCTTT.

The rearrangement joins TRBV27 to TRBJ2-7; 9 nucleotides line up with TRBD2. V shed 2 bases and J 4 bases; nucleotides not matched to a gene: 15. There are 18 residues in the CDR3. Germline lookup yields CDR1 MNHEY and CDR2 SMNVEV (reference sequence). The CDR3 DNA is TGTGCCAGCAGTTTAGGGTCCGGGCGGGGGGGCCTTTCATACGAGCAGTACTTC. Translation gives CASSLGSGRGGLSYEQYF.

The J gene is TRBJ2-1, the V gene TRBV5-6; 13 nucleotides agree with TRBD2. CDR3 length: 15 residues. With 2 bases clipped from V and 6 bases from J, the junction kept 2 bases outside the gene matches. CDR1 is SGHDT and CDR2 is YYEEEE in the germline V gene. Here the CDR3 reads CASSFTSGRGNEQFF. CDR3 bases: TGTGCCAGCAGCTTCACTAGCGGGAGGGGCAATGAGCAGTTCTTC.

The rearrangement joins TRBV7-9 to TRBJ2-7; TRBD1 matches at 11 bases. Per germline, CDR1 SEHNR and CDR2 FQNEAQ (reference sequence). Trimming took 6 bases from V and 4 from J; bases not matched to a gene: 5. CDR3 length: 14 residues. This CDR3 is CASRPGQGVYEQYF. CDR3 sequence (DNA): TGTGCCAGCAGACCGGGACAGGGGGTTTACGAGCAGTACTTC.

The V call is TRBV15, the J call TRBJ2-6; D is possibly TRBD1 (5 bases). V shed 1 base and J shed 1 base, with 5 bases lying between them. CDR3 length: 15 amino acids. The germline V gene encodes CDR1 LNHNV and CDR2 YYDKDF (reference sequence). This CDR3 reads CATSRGQSGANVLTF. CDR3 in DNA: TGTGCCACCAGCAGAGGACAGTCTGGGGCCAACGTCCTGACTTTC.

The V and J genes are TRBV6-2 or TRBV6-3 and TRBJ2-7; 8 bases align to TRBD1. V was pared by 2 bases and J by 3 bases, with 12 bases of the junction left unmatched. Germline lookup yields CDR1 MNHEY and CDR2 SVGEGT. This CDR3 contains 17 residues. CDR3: CASSYDRGLSMRYEQYF. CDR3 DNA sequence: TGTGCCAGCAGTTACGACAGGGGACTTAGTATGCGCTACGAGCAGTACTTC.

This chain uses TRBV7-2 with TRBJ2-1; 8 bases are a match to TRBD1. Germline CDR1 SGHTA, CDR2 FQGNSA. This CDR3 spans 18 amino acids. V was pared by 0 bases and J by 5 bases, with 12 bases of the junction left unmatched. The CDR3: CASSLANPGQGWNNEQFF. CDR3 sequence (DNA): TGTGCCAGCAGCTTAGCGAACCCAGGACAGGGTTGGAACAATGAGCAGTTCTTC.

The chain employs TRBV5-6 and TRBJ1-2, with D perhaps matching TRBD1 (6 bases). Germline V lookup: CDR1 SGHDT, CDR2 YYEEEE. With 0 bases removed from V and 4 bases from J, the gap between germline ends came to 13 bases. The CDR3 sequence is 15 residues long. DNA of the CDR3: TGTGCCAGCAGCTTGGCCGGACAGAAGTCCTATGGCTACACCTTC. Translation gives CASSLAGQKSYGYTF.

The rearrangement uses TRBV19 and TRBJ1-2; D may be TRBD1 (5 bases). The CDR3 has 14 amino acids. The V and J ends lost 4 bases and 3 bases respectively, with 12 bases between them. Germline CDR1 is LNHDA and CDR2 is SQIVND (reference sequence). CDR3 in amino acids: CASSTPGLYYGYTF. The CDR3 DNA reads TGTGCCAGTAGTACCCCGGGACTGTACTATGGCTACACCTTC.

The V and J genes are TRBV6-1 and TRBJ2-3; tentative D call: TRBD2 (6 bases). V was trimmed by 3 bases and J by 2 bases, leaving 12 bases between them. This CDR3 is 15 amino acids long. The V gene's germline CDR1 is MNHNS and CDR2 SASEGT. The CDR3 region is CASSDRGSLTDTQYF. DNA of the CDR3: TGTGCCAGCAGTGACCGGGGGTCCCTCACAGATACGCAGTATTTT.

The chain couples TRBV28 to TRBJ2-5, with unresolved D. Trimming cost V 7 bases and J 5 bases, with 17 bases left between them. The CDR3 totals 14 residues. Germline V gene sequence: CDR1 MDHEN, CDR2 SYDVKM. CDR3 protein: CASTLWAGVETQYF. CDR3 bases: TGTGCCAGCACCCTATGGGCCGGCGTGGAGACCCAGTACTTC.

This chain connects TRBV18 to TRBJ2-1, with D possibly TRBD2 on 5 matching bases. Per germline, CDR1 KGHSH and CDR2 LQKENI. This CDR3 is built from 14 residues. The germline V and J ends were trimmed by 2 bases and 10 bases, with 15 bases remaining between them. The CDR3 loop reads CASSPGLAHGEQFF. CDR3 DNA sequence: TGTGCCAGCTCACCAGGACTGGCTCACGGGGAGCAGTTCTTC.

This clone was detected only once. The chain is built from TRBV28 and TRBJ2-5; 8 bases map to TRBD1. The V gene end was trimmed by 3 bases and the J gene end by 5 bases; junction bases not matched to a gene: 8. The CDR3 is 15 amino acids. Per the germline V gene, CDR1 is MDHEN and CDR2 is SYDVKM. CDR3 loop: CASSLPTGGRETQYF. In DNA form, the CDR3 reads TGTGCCAGCAGTTTGCCTACAGGGGGGCGGGAGACCCAGTACTTC.

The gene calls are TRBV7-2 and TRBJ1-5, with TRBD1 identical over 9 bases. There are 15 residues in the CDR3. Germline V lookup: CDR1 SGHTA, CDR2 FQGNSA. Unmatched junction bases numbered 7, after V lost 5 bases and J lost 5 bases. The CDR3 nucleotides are TGTGCCAGCAGCCCCGACAGGGGGATGCATCAGCCCCAGCATTTT. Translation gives CASSPDRGMHQPQHF.

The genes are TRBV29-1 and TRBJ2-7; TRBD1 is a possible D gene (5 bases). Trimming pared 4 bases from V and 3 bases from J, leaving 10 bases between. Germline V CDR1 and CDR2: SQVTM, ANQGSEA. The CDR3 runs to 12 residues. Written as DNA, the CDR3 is TGCAGCGTTGGGACACTGGACTACGAGCAGTACTTC. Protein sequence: CSVGTLDYEQYF.